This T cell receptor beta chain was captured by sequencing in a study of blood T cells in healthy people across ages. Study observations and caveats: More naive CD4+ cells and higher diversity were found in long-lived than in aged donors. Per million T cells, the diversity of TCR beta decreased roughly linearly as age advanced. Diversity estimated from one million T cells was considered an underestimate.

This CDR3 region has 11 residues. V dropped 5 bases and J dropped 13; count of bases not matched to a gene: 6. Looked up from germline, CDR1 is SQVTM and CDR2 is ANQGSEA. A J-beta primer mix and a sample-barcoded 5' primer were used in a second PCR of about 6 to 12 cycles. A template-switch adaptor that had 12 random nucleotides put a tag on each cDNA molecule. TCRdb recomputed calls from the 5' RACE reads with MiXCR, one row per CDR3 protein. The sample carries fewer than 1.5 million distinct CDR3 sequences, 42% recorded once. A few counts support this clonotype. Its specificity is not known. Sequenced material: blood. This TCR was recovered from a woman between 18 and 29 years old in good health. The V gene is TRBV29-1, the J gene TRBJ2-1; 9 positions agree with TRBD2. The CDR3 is CSVNSGSPQFF. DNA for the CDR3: TGCAGCGTTAATAGCGGGAGCCCCCAGTTCTTC.